This TCR beta chain is from a study of graft-versus-host responses after intestinal transplantation. Study-level background: Transplant types were multivisceral, liver-intestinal, or isolated intestinal. All recipients were given anti-thymocyte globulin induction, and tacrolimus and steroids were then administered for approximately 3 years.

Trimming cost V 2 bases and J 1 base; bases outside gene matches: 4. Germline values: CDR1 SGHTA, CDR2 FQGTGA. This CDR3 has 15 residues. A remark on this clone: The antigen is undetermined.

Libraries were prepared by immunoSEQ multiplex PCR; TCRdb keeps only in-frame clonotypes and omits some of them. This repertoire shows approximately 97,000 clones, 85% to 95% found once; its top ten account for approximately 0.064%. The chain employs TRBV7-3 and TRBJ1-1; 7 bases fit TRBD1. Sequenced here: unstimulated CD8+ T cells sorted from spleen or lymph node cells, sampled before transplant. The receptor's source is a human donor who was the organ donor for an intestinal transplant. For the CDR3, the DNA is TGTGCCAGCAGCTTAGAACGGACAGGGAACACTGAAGCTTTCTTT. It is translated as CASSLERTGNTEAFF.